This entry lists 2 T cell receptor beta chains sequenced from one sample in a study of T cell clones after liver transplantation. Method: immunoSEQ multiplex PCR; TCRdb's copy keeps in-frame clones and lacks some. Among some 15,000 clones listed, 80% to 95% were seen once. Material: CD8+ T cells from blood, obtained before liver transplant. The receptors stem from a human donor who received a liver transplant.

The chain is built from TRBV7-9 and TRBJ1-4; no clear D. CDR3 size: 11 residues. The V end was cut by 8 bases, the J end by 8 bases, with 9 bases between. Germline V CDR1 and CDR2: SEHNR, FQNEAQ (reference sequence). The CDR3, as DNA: TGTGCCAGCCACGGGCGGGAAAAACTGTTTTTT. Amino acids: CASHGREKLFF.

CDR3 nucleotides: TGTGCCAGCAGCTCCAGACAGGAGGGAAACCGGGAGCTGTTTTTT. Its translation is CASSSRQEGNRELFF. The chain combines TRBV11-3 with TRBJ2-2, with D tentatively TRBD1 or TRBD2 (6 bases each). Trimming cost V 4 bases and J 9 bases, with 18 bases left between them. The CDR3 consists of 15 residues. Germline CDR1 SGHNT, CDR2 YENEEA.